A selection of T cell receptor beta chains follows, all from one sample in a study of T cells after yellow fever vaccination. TCRdb reprocessed the 5' RACE reads via MiXCR and lists one record per CDR3 protein. The repertoire has approximately 300,000 distinct CDR3 sequences, about 10% of them found once; the top ten carry about 3.5%. Source: CD4+ T cells sorted from PBMCs, taken 45 days after the yellow fever booster vaccination. These receptors were obtained from a man aged 18 to 29 who received the YFV17D yellow fever vaccine. Both conserved end residues are part of each CDR3. The order of the fields is D gene, V gene, J gene, clone size, CDR3 protein, CDR3 DNA. A D gene is named only where the DNA matches it firmly. Not all rows give a size; the values are once, few, many and, for expanded clones, a class.

d_gene: .; v_gene: TRBV7-9; j_gene: TRBJ1-5; abundance: many; CDR3aa: CASSFHRGDGLYSNQPQHF; CDR3nt: TGTGCCAGCAGCTTTCATCGAGGGGATGGGCTTTATAGCAATCAGCCCCAGCATTTT
d_gene: TRBD1; v_gene: TRBV18; j_gene: TRBJ2-5; abundance: .; CDR3aa: CASSPAAAGGETQYF; CDR3nt: TGTGCCAGCTCACCCGCGGCGGCAGGGGGTGAGACCCAGTACTTC
d_gene: TRBD2; v_gene: TRBV6-1; j_gene: TRBJ2-3; abundance: few; CDR3aa: CASLSWRGGTDTQYF; CDR3nt: TGTGCCAGCCTATCATGGCGGGGGGGCACAGATACGCAGTATTTT
d_gene: .; v_gene: TRBV12-3/TRBV12-4; j_gene: TRBJ1-4; abundance: .; CDR3aa: CASSFQVANEKLFF; CDR3nt: TGTGCCAGCAGTTTTCAGGTGGCTAATGAAAAACTGTTTTTT
d_gene: .; v_gene: TRBV5-1; j_gene: TRBJ2-1; abundance: few; CDR3aa: CASSLAQVGTGEQFF; CDR3nt: TGCGCCAGCAGCTTGGCCCAGGTCGGGACGGGTGAGCAGTTCTTC
d_gene: .; v_gene: TRBV7-2; j_gene: TRBJ1-2; abundance: .; CDR3aa: CASSFWAVSGYTF; CDR3nt: TGTGCCAGCAGCTTTTGGGCAGTCTCTGGCTACACCTTC
d_gene: TRBD2; v_gene: TRBV5-6; j_gene: TRBJ2-3; abundance: few; CDR3aa: CASSALAGATDTQYF; CDR3nt: TGTGCCAGCAGCGCACTAGCGGGGGCCACAGATACGCAGTATTTT
d_gene: .; v_gene: TRBV4-2; j_gene: TRBJ1-1; abundance: many; CDR3aa: CASSPGFDTEAFF; CDR3nt: TGTGCCAGCAGCCCTGGGTTTGACACTGAAGCTTTCTTT
d_gene: .; v_gene: TRBV6-1; j_gene: TRBJ2-6; abundance: .; CDR3aa: CASTSGRVLSGANVLTF; CDR3nt: TGTGCCAGCACGAGCGGGCGGGTTCTCTCTGGGGCCAACGTCCTGACTTTC
d_gene: .; v_gene: TRBV7-7; j_gene: TRBJ2-3; abundance: .; CDR3aa: CASSLEAGPWDTQYF; CDR3nt: TGTGCCAGCAGCTTAGAAGCGGGTCCATGGGATACGCAGTATTTT
d_gene: .; v_gene: TRBV3-1; j_gene: TRBJ2-5; abundance: .; CDR3aa: CASSQGWGQETQYF; CDR3nt: TGTGCCAGCAGCCAAGGTTGGGGCCAAGAGACCCAGTACTTC
d_gene: .; v_gene: TRBV27; j_gene: TRBJ1-1; abundance: few; CDR3aa: CASLFQKGVNRATEAFF; CDR3nt: TGTGCCAGCCTGTTCCAAAAGGGGGTTAATAGGGCGACTGAAGCTTTCTTT
d_gene: TRBD2; v_gene: TRBV12-3/TRBV12-4; j_gene: TRBJ2-1; abundance: few; CDR3aa: CASSFAGTSGEQFF; CDR3nt: TGTGCCAGCAGTTTTGCCGGGACTAGCGGGGAGCAGTTCTTC
d_gene: .; v_gene: TRBV3-1; j_gene: TRBJ1-2; abundance: few; CDR3aa: CASSQSPMNYGYTF; CDR3nt: TGTGCCAGCAGCCAATCCCCGATGAACTATGGCTACACCTTC
d_gene: TRBD1; v_gene: TRBV10-3; j_gene: TRBJ1-5; abundance: .; CDR3aa: CAISENRGQPQHF; CDR3nt: TGTGCCATCAGTGAAAACAGGGGCCAGCCCCAGCATTTT
d_gene: .; v_gene: TRBV5-1; j_gene: TRBJ2-3; abundance: few; CDR3aa: CASSLSRPADTQYF; CDR3nt: TGCGCCAGCAGCTTGAGCCGACCGGCAGATACGCAGTATTTT
d_gene: .; v_gene: TRBV7-2; j_gene: TRBJ2-2; abundance: few; CDR3aa: CASSLVIRRVNTGELFF; CDR3nt: TGTGCCAGCAGCTTAGTAATCCGCAGGGTGAACACCGGGGAGCTGTTTTTT
d_gene: .; v_gene: TRBV7-2; j_gene: TRBJ2-3; abundance: few; CDR3aa: CASTLGWGSNSRTQYF; CDR3nt: TGTGCCAGCACCCTAGGGTGGGGGTCAAATTCTCGTACGCAGTATTTT
d_gene: TRBD2; v_gene: TRBV12-3/TRBV12-4; j_gene: TRBJ2-1; abundance: .; CDR3aa: CASNDRSGGASEQFF; CDR3nt: TGTGCCAGCAACGATCGTAGCGGGGGGGCCTCTGAGCAGTTCTTC
d_gene: .; v_gene: TRBV12-3/TRBV12-4; j_gene: TRBJ1-1; abundance: many; CDR3aa: CASSLAPDIEAFF; CDR3nt: TGTGCCAGCAGTTTAGCGCCTGACATTGAAGCTTTCTTT
d_gene: .; v_gene: TRBV2; j_gene: TRBJ1-5; abundance: .; CDR3aa: CASRGALSNQPQHF; CDR3nt: TGTGCCAGTCGGGGGGCCCTTAGCAATCAGCCCCAGCATTTT
d_gene: TRBD2; v_gene: TRBV6-4; j_gene: TRBJ2-3; abundance: .; CDR3aa: CASSRLAGADTQYF; CDR3nt: TGTGCCAGCAGCCGACTAGCGGGGGCAGATACGCAGTATTTT
d_gene: TRBD2; v_gene: TRBV4-3; j_gene: TRBJ2-1; abundance: many; CDR3aa: CASSQGSAGGYEQFF; CDR3nt: TGCGCCAGCAGCCAAGGCTCAGCGGGGGGTTATGAGCAGTTCTTC
d_gene: TRBD1; v_gene: TRBV15; j_gene: TRBJ1-1; abundance: .; CDR3aa: CATRFRGGAEAFF; CDR3nt: TGTGCCACCAGATTCAGGGGGGGAGCTGAAGCTTTCTTT
d_gene: .; v_gene: TRBV5-4; j_gene: TRBJ2-3; abundance: few; CDR3aa: CASSFSASTDTQYF; CDR3nt: TGTGCCAGCAGCTTCTCGGCCAGCACAGATACGCAGTATTTT